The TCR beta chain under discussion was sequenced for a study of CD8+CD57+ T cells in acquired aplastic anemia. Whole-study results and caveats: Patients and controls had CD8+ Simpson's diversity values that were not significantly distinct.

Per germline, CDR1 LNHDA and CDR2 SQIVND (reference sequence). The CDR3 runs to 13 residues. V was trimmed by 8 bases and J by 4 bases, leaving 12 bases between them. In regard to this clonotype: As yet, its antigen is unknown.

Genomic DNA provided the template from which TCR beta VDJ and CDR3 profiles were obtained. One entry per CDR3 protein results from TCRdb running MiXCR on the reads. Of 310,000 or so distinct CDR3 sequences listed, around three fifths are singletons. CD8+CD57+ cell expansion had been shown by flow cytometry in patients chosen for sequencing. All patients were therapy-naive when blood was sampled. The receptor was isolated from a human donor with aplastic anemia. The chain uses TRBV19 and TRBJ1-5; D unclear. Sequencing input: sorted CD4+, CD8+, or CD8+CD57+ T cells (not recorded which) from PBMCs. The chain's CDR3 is CASPRQGNQPQHF. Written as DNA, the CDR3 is TGTGCCAGTCCAAGGCAAGGAAATCAGCCCCAGCATTTT.